The present T cell receptor (beta chain) was sequenced within a study of shared clonotypes between healthy human individuals. Only in-frame clones appear in the TCRdb table, and some are missing; sequencing was by immunoSEQ multiplex PCR. Here the sample spans 450,000 to 700,000 clones, nearly 97% being singletons. A note on this clone: Its target is unknown.

Study-wide points: Donors were few, which limited the genetic and exposure-history diversity represented.

CD8 cells regarded as naive lacked CD45RO, were positively chosen for CCR7, and omitted terminally differentiated effector memory CD45RA+ cells. CDR1 is GTSNPN and CDR2 is SVGIG in the germline V gene (reference sequence). Trimming took off 3 bases at V and 2 bases at J, with 13 bases between the two ends. The CDR3 is 14 amino acids. This receptor was taken from a woman under 40 in good health. Sequencing was performed on naive CD8+ T cells sorted from blood. This chain joins TRBV30 and TRBJ2-5; possibly TRBD1 for D (5 bases). The CDR3 loop reads CAWSPHRTQETQYF. CDR3 in DNA: TGTGCCTGGAGCCCTCACAGGACACAAGAGACCCAGTACTTC.